This T cell receptor (beta chain) derives from a study of T cells in localized non-small cell lung cancer. This CDR3 has 15 residues. In germline, CDR1 is MDHEN, CDR2 SYDVKM. The V gene lost 1 base and the J gene lost 1 base, with 10 bases spanning the gap. Study outcomes and limitations: The tumor had only one region sequenced, so heterogeneity remains possible. Tumor trailed uninvolved adjacent lung in T cell clonality, which peaked there. Adjacent lung exhibited a median of about 50 among the 100 most abundant tumor clones.

About this clone itself: Its antigen is as yet unknown.

TCRdb keeps only in-frame clones here, not all; method: immunoSEQ multiplex PCR. Of 2,500 to 3,000 clones in the sample, approximately 20% were seen once. The sequencing here drew on lung tumor tissue, taken before any cancer treatment. The TCR sequence derives from a male donor aged 60 or over with stage II squamous cell lung carcinoma. J is TRBJ2-5 and V is TRBV28; D perhaps matches TRBD2 (5 bases). CDR3 sequence: CASSLSAGLQETQYF. In DNA form, the CDR3 reads TGTGCCAGCAGTTTATCGGCGGGCCTCCAAGAGACCCAGTACTTC.